The 31 T cell receptor beta chains given below trace back to one sample, sequenced in a study of human T cells and chemical hapten exposure. TCRdb re-called the RACE reads with MiXCR, one entry per CDR3 protein. In the table there are tens of thousands of distinct CDR3 sequences, approximately 35% of which are singletons. As to time point: patch test 1, 2 weeks after DPC sensitization. Treatment reported: therapeutic diphenylcyclopropenone sensitization with weekly scalp DPC. The sequencing used whole blood, collected in connection with sensitization to the hapten diphenylcyclopropenone (DPC). Every receptor here comes from a man aged 40-55 years with alopecia areata. Some clones in this sample may be carry-over from other donors' samples.

V usage is TRBV18 and J usage is TRBJ2-7; D is possibly TRBD1 (6 bases). Germline V gene data show CDR1 as KGHSH and CDR2 as LQKENI. This CDR3 has 13 residues. With 6 bases removed from V and 0 bases from J, the gap between germline ends came to 9 bases. The CDR3, as DNA: TGTGCCAGCTCCCCGGACAGCTCCTACGAGCAGTACTTC. It encodes CASSPDSSYEQYF.

The rearrangement joins TRBV5-1 to TRBJ1-1; TRBD1 aligns across 10 bases. The CDR3 runs to 17 residues. J lost 4 bases, V lost 0 bases, and 9 bases had no gene match. Germline V gives CDR1 SGHRS, CDR2 YFSETQ. The CDR3 protein is CASSLVLTGGTVTEAFF. The DNA of the CDR3 is TGCGCCAGCAGCTTGGTCCTGACAGGGGGCACGGTCACTGAAGCTTTCTTT.

This clonotype was seen only a few times. The genes are TRBV7-2 and TRBJ1-2; no firm D call. CDR1 and CDR2 from the germline V gene are SGHTA and FQGNSA. Deletions cut 2 bases from V and 4 bases from J, with 17 bases between. The CDR3 is 16 amino acids. The CDR3 loop reads CASSLPERPGVYGYTF. In DNA, the CDR3 is TGTGCCAGCAGCTTACCCGAAAGACCAGGTGTCTATGGCTACACCTTC. The full variable domain, with the rest looked up from reference TRBV7-2 and TRBJ1-2, is GAGVSQSPSNKVTEKGKDVELRCDPISGHTALYWYRQSLGQGLEFLIYFQGNSAPDKSGLPSDRFSAERTGGSVSTLTIQRTQQEDSAVYLCASSLPERPGVYGYTFGSGTRLTVV.

The chain has TRBV29-1 and TRBJ1-2, with D uncertain. CDR1 is SQVTM and CDR2 is ANQGSEA in the germline V gene. V was shortened by 5 bases and J by 8 bases, with 15 bases between the two germline ends. The length of the CDR3 is 12 residues. CDR3 in amino acids: CSVKRSDWGYTF. For the CDR3, the DNA is TGCAGCGTTAAGAGGTCGGACTGGGGCTACACCTTC.

V gene TRBV2 combines with J gene TRBJ2-7; 9 bases match TRBD1. The V gene end was trimmed by 3 bases and the J gene end by 1 base; junction bases not matched to a gene: 4. The germline V gene has CDR1 SNHLY and CDR2 FYNNEI. This CDR3 is built from 15 residues. This CDR3 is CASSDIGQGSYEQYF. The CDR3 region has the DNA TGTGCCAGCAGTGATATTGGACAGGGGTCCTACGAGCAGTACTTC. The full variable domain, with the rest looked up from reference TRBV2 and TRBJ2-7, is EPEVTQTPSHQVTQMGQEVILRCVPISNHLYFYWYRQILGQKVEFLVSFYNNEISEKSEIFDDQFSVERPDGSNFTLKIRSTKLEDSAMYFCASSDIGQGSYEQYFGPGTRLTVT.

This clonotype appeared a few times. The CDR3 nucleotides are TGCGCCAGCAGCTTAAGGGGGATCGGCACAGATACGCAGTATTTT. Its translation: CASSLRGIGTDTQYF. This rearrangement joins TRBV5-1 to TRBJ2-3, with TRBD1 as a possible D gene (6 bases). V dropped 2 bases and J dropped 1 base, with 11 bases sitting between them. The V gene's germline CDR1 is SGHRS and CDR2 YFSETQ. This CDR3 is built from 15 residues.

V gene TRBV28 combines with J gene TRBJ1-2, with TRBD1 identical over 8 bases. This CDR3 is 14 amino acids long. The germline V gene encodes CDR1 MDHEN and CDR2 SYDVKM. With V trimmed by 2 bases and J by 4 bases, 3 bases remained unmatched. CDR3 nucleotides: TGTGCCAGCAGTTTAGACAGGGGTCCCTATGGCTACACCTTC. Translating gives CASSLDRGPYGYTF.

In its sample, this clonotype was seen a few times. The chain combines TRBV24-1 with TRBJ2-3; D may match TRBD1 or TRBD2 (7 bases each). V lost 1 base to trimming and J lost 4 bases, with 14 bases between them. The CDR3 is made up of 16 amino acids. CDR1 and CDR2 (germline): KGHDR, SFDVKD. This CDR3 is CATSDFSTGRADTQYF. CDR3 coding DNA: TGTGCCACCAGTGATTTTTCGACAGGGAGGGCAGATACGCAGTATTTT.

The chain combines TRBV6-5 with TRBJ2-2; 11 bases are a match to TRBD2. The CDR3 is 17 amino acids. Trimming cost V 3 bases and J 5 bases; bases outside gene matches: 8. CDR1 and CDR2 from the germline V gene are MNHEY and SVGAGI. The CDR3 protein is CASSYSVAGGWTGELFF. The CDR3, as DNA: TGTGCCAGCAGTTATTCCGTAGCGGGAGGGTGGACCGGGGAGCTGTTTTTT.

J is TRBJ2-3 and V is TRBV20-1; tentatively, D is TRBD1 (6 bases). Trimming took 3 bases from V and 3 from J, leaving 13 bases between them. Germline loops: CDR1 DFQATT, CDR2 SNEGSKA (reference sequence). The CDR3 is 14 residues long. As DNA, the CDR3 is TGCAGTGCTAGTCCGACCCAGGGGACAGATACGCAGTATTTT. Its translation: CSASPTQGTDTQYF.

The chain recombines TRBV29-1 with TRBJ2-5; possibly TRBD1 or TRBD2 for D (6 bases each). Germline-derived CDR1 and CDR2 are SQVTM and ANQGSEA. The CDR3 runs 13 residues. V was pared by 7 bases and J by 7 bases, with 19 bases between. CDR3 sequence (DNA): TGCAGCGCCTCCACGGAGGGGGGTTCGACCCAGTACTTC. Protein product: CSASTEGGSTQYF.

This clonotype came up a few times. The J gene is TRBJ1-2, the V gene TRBV28; D uncertain. From germline, CDR1 is MDHEN and CDR2 SYDVKM. This CDR3 is 11 amino acids long. The ends were cut back, 7 bases at V and 3 bases at J, with 6 bases in the middle. The CDR3 loop reads CASMEDYGYTF. The CDR3 DNA follows: TGTGCCAGCATGGAAGACTATGGCTACACCTTC.

The V gene is TRBV6-5, the J gene TRBJ2-1; TRBD2 matches 9 bases. Trimming took 5 bases from V and 5 from J; bases not matched to a gene: 4. CDR3 length: 14 amino acids. The V gene's germline CDR1 is MNHEY and CDR2 SVGAGI. The CDR3 sequence: CASSRWTSDNEQFF. CDR3 DNA: TGTGCCAGCAGTAGATGGACTAGCGACAATGAGCAGTTCTTC.

The rearrangement uses TRBV30 and TRBJ2-5; TRBD1 is a possible D gene (6 bases). The ends were cut back, 5 bases at V and 3 bases at J, with 7 bases in the middle. The CDR3 spans 11 residues. CDR1 GTSNPN and CDR2 SVGIG come from the germline V gene (reference sequence). CDR3 sequence: CAWSGEETQYF. The CDR3, as DNA: TGTGCCTGGTCAGGGGAAGAGACCCAGTACTTC. The entire variable domain, with the rest obtained from reference TRBV30 and TRBJ2-5, is as follows: SQTIHQWPATLVQPVGSPLSLECTVEGTSNPNLYWYRQAAGRGLQLLFYSVGIGQISSEVPQNLSASRPQDRQFILSSKKLLLSDSGFYLCAWSGEETQYFGPGTRLLVL.

The rearrangement joins TRBV6-5 to TRBJ1-1, with D uncertain. Trimming cost V 0 bases and J 0 bases, with 8 bases left between them. This CDR3 comprises 15 residues. The germline V gene has CDR1 MNHEY and CDR2 SVGAGI. CDR3 DNA: TGTGCCAGCAGTTACTCCCCCGGCATGAACACTGAAGCTTTCTTT. Its translation is CASSYSPGMNTEAFF.

This clonotype was picked up one time. The J gene is TRBJ2-7, the V gene TRBV6-6; TRBD1 aligns across 10 bases. The CDR3 runs 14 residues. From germline, CDR1 is MNHNY and CDR2 SVGAGI (reference sequence). Trimming cost V 8 bases and J 6 bases; bases outside gene matches: 10. In DNA form, the CDR3 reads TGTGCCAGCGGAAGCCGGGACAGGGGATCCGAGCAGTACTTC. Its protein is CASGSRDRGSEQYF.

This clonotype was recorded a few times. The J gene is TRBJ1-4, the V gene TRBV18; TRBD1 might be the D (6 bases). The V and J ends lost 1 base and 7 bases respectively, with 13 bases between them. The CDR3 spans 15 residues. Per the germline V gene, CDR1 is KGHSH and CDR2 is LQKENI. CDR3 sequence reads: CASSPQAQGREKLFF. CDR3 nucleotide sequence: TGTGCCAGCTCACCACAGGCACAGGGACGTGAAAAACTGTTTTTT.

The V and J genes are TRBV20-1 and TRBJ2-1; D uncertain. This CDR3 is built from 17 residues. CDR1 and CDR2 (germline): DFQATT, SNEGSKA (reference sequence). The V end was cut by 0 bases, the J end by 0 bases, with 15 bases between. The CDR3 spells CSARDRKVESSYNEQFF. Written as DNA, the CDR3 is TGCAGTGCTAGAGATCGGAAGGTAGAGAGCTCCTACAATGAGCAGTTCTTC.

Only a few counts were recorded for this clonotype. This rearrangement joins TRBV28 to TRBJ1-1, with 9 bases that match TRBD1. V lost 6 bases to trimming and J lost 5 bases; unmatched junction nucleotides: 13. This CDR3 is 16 amino acids long. Germline V CDR1 and CDR2: MDHEN, SYDVKM. The CDR3 protein is CASSDIPGQGGTEAFF. For the CDR3, the DNA is TGTGCCAGCAGCGATATTCCGGGACAGGGAGGTACTGAAGCTTTCTTT.

The chain recombines TRBV7-2 with TRBJ2-7, with 7 bases matching TRBD1. This CDR3 is 15 amino acids long. Germline V gene data show CDR1 as SGHTA and CDR2 as FQGNSA. Trimming at V came to 0 bases and at J to 5 bases, leaving 7 bases not matched to a gene. CDR3 DNA: TGTGCCAGCAGCTTAGCAGGGGGCAGGGCGGACGAGCAGTACTTC. Translation: CASSLAGGRADEQYF.

This clonotype was detected only a few times. V gene TRBV7-6 combines with J gene TRBJ1-1; D is undetermined. CDR1 SGHVS and CDR2 FNYEAQ come from the germline V gene. V lost 2 bases to trimming and J lost 1 base, with 8 bases between them. This CDR3 is 14 amino acids long. The CDR3 sequence is CASSLLGGNTEAFF. The CDR3 DNA sequence: TGTGCCAGCAGCTTACTGGGCGGGAACACTGAAGCTTTCTTT.

This chain joins TRBV7-9 and TRBJ1-2, with no clear D. Germline V gene sequence: CDR1 SEHNR, CDR2 FQNEAQ (reference sequence). V lost 1 base and J 5 bases, leaving 8 bases between the germline ends. The length of the CDR3 is 13 residues. CDR3 nucleotides: TGTGCCAGCAGCTTAGAGGGTGTTTATGGCTACACCTTC. This encodes CASSLEGVYGYTF.

The rearrangement uses TRBV28 and TRBJ1-1; TRBD1 matches at 7 bases. V lost 4 bases, J lost 6 bases, and 11 bases stayed unmatched. Germline V gene lookup returns CDR1 MDHEN and CDR2 SYDVKM. CDR3 length: 15 residues. CDR3 DNA sequence: TGTGCCAGCAGTTCCGGGACAGCCTCGACCGCTGAAGCTTTCTTT. Protein: CASSSGTASTAEAFF.

This clonotype showed up just a few times. The CDR3 is CASRSHDRAYNEQFF. CDR3 in DNA: TGTGCCAGCAGGTCTCACGACAGGGCCTACAATGAGCAGTTCTTC. The chain joins TRBV7-9 to TRBJ2-1; 7 bases fit TRBD1. The CDR3 sequence is 15 residues long. From germline, CDR1 is SEHNR and CDR2 FQNEAQ (reference sequence). V shed 6 bases and J 2 bases; nucleotides not matched to a gene: 7.

The V gene is TRBV2, the J gene TRBJ2-7, with D maybe TRBD1 (6 bases). V was shortened by 6 bases and J by 2 bases, with 8 bases between the two germline ends. CDR1 is SNHLY, CDR2 FYNNEI, per germline. The length of the CDR3 is 12 residues. As DNA, the CDR3 is TGTGCCAGCAGGGACAGACCCTACGAGCAGTACTTC. It specifies CASRDRPYEQYF. The whole variable domain, remainder taken from reference TRBV2 and TRBJ2-7, is EPEVTQTPSHQVTQMGQEVILRCVPISNHLYFYWYRQILGQKVEFLVSFYNNEISEKSEIFDDQFSVERPDGSNFTLKIRSTKLEDSAMYFCASRDRPYEQYFGPGTRLTVT.

This chain links TRBV30 with TRBJ2-1; 11 bases fit TRBD2. CDR1 is GTSNPN and CDR2 is SVGIG in the germline V gene (reference sequence). The CDR3 contains 14 residues. Trimming took 5 bases from V and 9 from J; bases not matched to a gene: 9. CDR3: CAWETSGKVVEQFF. In DNA form, the CDR3 reads TGTGCCTGGGAGACTAGCGGGAAGGTTGTTGAGCAGTTCTTC. Variable domain in full (rest from reference TRBV30 and TRBJ2-1): SQTIHQWPATLVQPVGSPLSLECTVEGTSNPNLYWYRQAAGRGLQLLFYSVGIGQISSEVPQNLSASRPQDRQFILSSKKLLLSDSGFYLCAWETSGKVVEQFFGPGTRLTVL.

The chain joins TRBV6-2 or TRBV6-3 to TRBJ2-4; D not resolved. The CDR3 extends over 12 amino acids. In germline, CDR1 is MNHEY, CDR2 SVGEGT. V was cut by 2 bases and J by 4 bases, with 3 bases left in between. The chain's CDR3 is CASSYPKNIQYF. CDR3 nucleotide sequence: TGTGCCAGCAGTTACCCAAAAAACATTCAGTACTTC.

The J gene is TRBJ2-3, the V gene TRBV20-1; D tentatively reads TRBD1 or TRBD2 (5 bases each). The CDR3 consists of 12 residues. CDR1 DFQATT and CDR2 SNEGSKA come from the germline V gene (reference sequence). The CDR3 DNA reads TGCGGTCTAGCAGGGCACACAGATACGCAGTATTTT. Its protein product is CGLAGHTDTQYF.

The rearrangement joins TRBV19 to TRBJ2-3; TRBD2 agrees at 10 bases. In germline, CDR1 is LNHDA, CDR2 SQIVND (reference sequence). V lost 4 bases to trimming and J lost 6 bases; unmatched junction nucleotides: 10. The CDR3 contains 16 residues. For the CDR3, the DNA is TGTGCCAGTAGTACCGTAGCGGGAGGTCCCCGGGATACGCAGTATTTT. This encodes CASSTVAGGPRDTQYF.

V gene TRBV5-6 combines with J gene TRBJ2-1, with a possible D match to TRBD1 (6 bases). This CDR3 has 15 amino acids. V dropped 0 bases and J dropped 6 bases, with 13 bases sitting between them. Germline V CDR1 and CDR2: SGHDT, YYEEEE. The CDR3 DNA follows: TGTGCCAGCAGCTTGGCACAGGGACCCTTCAATGAGCAGTTCTTC. This sequence encodes CASSLAQGPFNEQFF.

The gene calls are TRBV27 and TRBJ1-1; TRBD1 aligns across 11 bases. The J segment lost 0 bases and the V segment lost 6 bases, leaving 12 bases of the junction unmatched. The CDR3 extends over 18 amino acids. Germline CDR1 is MNHEY and CDR2 is SMNVEV (reference sequence). The CDR3 region is CASSRSGTGGPMNTEAFF. The CDR3 DNA is TGTGCCAGCAGCCGATCGGGGACAGGGGGTCCCATGAACACTGAAGCTTTCTTT.